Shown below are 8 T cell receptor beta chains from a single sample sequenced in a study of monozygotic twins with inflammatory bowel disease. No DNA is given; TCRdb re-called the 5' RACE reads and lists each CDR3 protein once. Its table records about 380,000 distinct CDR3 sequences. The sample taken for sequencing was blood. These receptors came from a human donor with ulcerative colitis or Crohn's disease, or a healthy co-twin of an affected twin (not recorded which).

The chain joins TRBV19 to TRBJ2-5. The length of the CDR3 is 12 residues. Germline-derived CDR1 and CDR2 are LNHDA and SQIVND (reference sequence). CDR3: CASSIKGETQYF.

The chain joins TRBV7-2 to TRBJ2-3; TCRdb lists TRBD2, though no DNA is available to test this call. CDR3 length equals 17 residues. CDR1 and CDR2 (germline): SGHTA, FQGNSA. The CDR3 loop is CASSLAFRGGPTDTQYF.

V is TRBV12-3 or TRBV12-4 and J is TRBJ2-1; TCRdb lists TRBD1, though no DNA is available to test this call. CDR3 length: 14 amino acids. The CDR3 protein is CASRMTGSYNEQFF.

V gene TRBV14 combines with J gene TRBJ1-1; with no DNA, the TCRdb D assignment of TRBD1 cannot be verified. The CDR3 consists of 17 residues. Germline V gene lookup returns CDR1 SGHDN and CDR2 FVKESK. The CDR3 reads CASSRRGARGMNTEAFF.

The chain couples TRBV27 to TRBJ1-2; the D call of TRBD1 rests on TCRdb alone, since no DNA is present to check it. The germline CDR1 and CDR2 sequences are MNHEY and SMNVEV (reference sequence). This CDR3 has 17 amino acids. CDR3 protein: CASSLFSTGQRNYGYTF.

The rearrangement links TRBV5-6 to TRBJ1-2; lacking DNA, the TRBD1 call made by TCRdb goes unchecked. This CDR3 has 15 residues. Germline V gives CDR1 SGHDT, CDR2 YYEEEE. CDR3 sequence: CASSLNADSFYGYTF.

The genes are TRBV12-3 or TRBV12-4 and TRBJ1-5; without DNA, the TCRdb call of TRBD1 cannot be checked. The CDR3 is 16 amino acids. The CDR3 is CASRSSDRADNQPQHF.

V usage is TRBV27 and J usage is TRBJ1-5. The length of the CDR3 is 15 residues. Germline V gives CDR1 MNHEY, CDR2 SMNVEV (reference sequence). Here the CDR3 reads CASSSWQGVEQPQHF.